These 15 T cell receptor beta chains were sequenced from one sample in a study of CD8 T cells in Susac syndrome. A quantity of about 0.45 to 1 ug RNA underwent reverse transcription using random hexamers. Using its own MiXCR run on the immunoSEQ multiplex PCR reads, TCRdb lists one record per CDR3 protein. The table has approximately 19,000 distinct CDR3 sequences, approximately 96% seen once; the top ten hold 0.2% to 0.3%. The sequenced material came from CD8+ T cells from PBMCs. These receptors were taken from a human donor in good health.

V and J are TRBV7-8 and TRBJ1-1; 7 nucleotides match TRBD1. The CDR3 consists of 14 residues. J was trimmed by 1 base and V by 8 bases; bases with no gene match: 7. Germline lookup yields CDR1 SGHVS and CDR2 FQNEAQ. The CDR3 nucleotides read TGTGCCAGCTCCCAAGCAGGGGGGAACACTGAAGCTTTCTTT. It codes for CASSQAGGNTEAFF.

V and J are TRBV27 and TRBJ2-7, with TRBD1 matching 8 bases. The CDR3 is 13 amino acids. The germline CDR1 and CDR2 sequences are MNHEY and SMNVEV (reference sequence). Trimming cost V 6 bases and J 5 bases; bases outside gene matches: 6. The CDR3 spells CASSPDRGHEQYV. For the CDR3, the DNA is TGTGCCAGCAGCCCCGACAGGGGCCACGAGCAGTACGTC.

The chain uses TRBV29-1 and TRBJ2-7; TRBD1 agrees at 7 bases. CDR1 and CDR2 (germline): SQVTM, ANQGSEA. V lost 6 bases, J lost 2 bases, and 10 bases stayed unmatched. CDR3 size: 14 residues. In DNA form, the CDR3 reads TGCAGCGTAAACGGACAGGATACCACCTACGAGCAGTACGTC. Translated, it gives CSVNGQDTTYEQYV.

The V gene is TRBV28, the J gene TRBJ2-3; the D is unclear. Trimming removed 4 bases at V and 0 bases at J, with 8 bases between. CDR1 is MDHEN, CDR2 SYDVKM, per germline. The CDR3 covers 14 residues. Here the CDR3 DNA reads TGTGCCAGCAGTTCCCCGGCCAGCACAGATACGCAGTATTTT. This sequence encodes CASSSPASTDTQYF.

The rearrangement uses TRBV7-9 and TRBJ2-3, with a possible D match to TRBD2 (6 bases). Trimming pared 3 bases from V and 0 bases from J, leaving 10 bases between. The CDR3 loop spans 15 amino acids. Germline CDR1 reads SEHNR; CDR2 reads FQNEAQ (reference sequence). CDR3: CASSFSGTSTDTQYF. The CDR3, as DNA: TGTGCCAGCAGCTTTTCAGGGACTAGCACAGATACGCAGTATTTT.

The chain carries TRBV7-8 and TRBJ2-3; 9 bases are shared with TRBD1. V lost 3 bases and J lost 0; bases outside the gene matches: 7. From germline, CDR1 is SGHVS and CDR2 FQNEAQ. This CDR3 is built from 17 residues. CDR3 amino acids: CASSFPPTGGSTDTQYF. The CDR3 region has the DNA TGTGCCAGCAGCTTTCCTCCGACAGGGGGAAGCACAGATACGCAGTATTTT.

In regard to this clonotype: The junction departs from the called germline gene at one end, perhaps through a read error. V usage is TRBV4-3 and J usage is TRBJ2-3, with D perhaps TRBD1 or TRBD2 (5 bases each). The CDR3 length is 17 residues. CDR1 is LGHNA and CDR2 is YSLEER in the germline V gene. CDR3 region: CASSQAMGRASTDTQYF. The CDR3 DNA follows: TGCGCCAGCAGTCAAGCCATGGGACGCGCCAGCACAGATACGCAGTATTTT.

This chain links TRBV28 with TRBJ1-1; D possibly corresponds to TRBD1 (6 bases). The germline V gene has CDR1 MDHEN and CDR2 SYDVKM. The V gene lost 3 bases and the J gene lost 1 base, with 9 bases spanning the gap. The CDR3 totals 14 residues. This CDR3 reads CASSFLQGNTEAFF. The DNA of the CDR3 is TGTGCCAGCAGTTTCCTACAGGGGAACACTGAAGCTTTCTTT.

The gene calls are TRBV30 and TRBJ1-2; D call uncertain. CDR3 length: 13 residues. The V end was cut by 2 bases, the J end by 8 bases, with 15 bases between. The germline CDR1 and CDR2 sequences are GTSNPN and SVGIG (reference sequence). The DNA of the CDR3 is TGTGCCTGGAGTATCGGGAACTTGGGGGGCTACACCTTC. This translates into CAWSIGNLGGYTF.

This sequence joins TRBV27 and TRBJ2-7; D not resolved. The V gene lost 3 bases and the J gene lost 2 bases, with 8 bases spanning the gap. The CDR3 has 13 residues. The V gene's germline CDR1 is MNHEY and CDR2 SMNVEV (reference sequence). The CDR3 sequence: CASSFAPTYEQYF. In DNA form, the CDR3 reads TGTGCCAGCAGTTTTGCCCCCACCTACGAGCAGTACTTC.

The chain couples TRBV23-1 to TRBJ1-5; 7 nucleotides line up with TRBD1. TRBV23-1 is reported as an ORF; its role is uncertain. V lost 8 bases and J lost 5; bases outside the gene matches: 15. The CDR3 covers 16 residues. CDR3 nucleotides: TGCGCCAGCCATCGGGGGCACAGGGGTTTAGATCAGCCCCAGCATTTT. This encodes CASHRGHRGLDQPQHF.

The chain combines TRBV6-4 with TRBJ2-1; 8 bases line up with TRBD2. Germline V gene sequence: CDR1 MRHNA, CDR2 SNTAGT. With 2 bases clipped from V and 4 bases from J, the junction kept 7 bases outside the gene matches. This CDR3 comprises 16 residues. CDR3 DNA sequence: TGTGCCAGCAGTGACGGGGTAGCGGGGCTTTACAATGAGCAGTTCTTC. Protein sequence: CASSDGVAGLYNEQFF.

The genes are TRBV6-6 and TRBJ2-3; D remains ambiguous. This CDR3 region has 11 residues. From germline, CDR1 is MNHNY and CDR2 SVGAGI (reference sequence). The V and J ends lost 3 bases and 6 bases respectively, with 4 bases between them. The CDR3 spells CASSYGDTQYF. The CDR3, as DNA: TGTGCCAGCAGTTATGGGGATACGCAGTATTTT.

The chain links TRBV3-1 to TRBJ2-3; D remains unclear. The CDR3 has 17 amino acids. Looked up from germline, CDR1 is LGHDT and CDR2 is YNNKEL (reference sequence). The V end lost 0 bases, the J end lost 0 bases, and 13 bases lay between the germline ends. The CDR3 DNA follows: TGTGCCAGCAGCCAAGAGAGAATGACGGCTAGCACAGATACGCAGTATTTT. Translating gives CASSQERMTASTDTQYF.

This chain links TRBV7-9 with TRBJ2-7; D not certain. This CDR3 has 12 amino acids. V lost 5 bases, J lost 3 bases, and 8 bases lay in between. Germline assignment: CDR1 SEHNR and CDR2 FQNEAQ (reference sequence). The CDR3 nucleotides read TGTGCCAGCAGCCACGGAAGCTACGAGCAGTACTTC. This codes for CASSHGSYEQYF.